Below, 21 T cell receptor beta chains from the same sample are listed, as sequenced in a study of metastatic and nonmetastatic thyroid tumors. All patients were untreated before thyroid surgery. MiXCR reprocessed the PCR reads for TCRdb. Of around 19,000 clones listed, roughly 29% are singletons. Sequencing input: blood. The receptors shown here come from a female donor with papillary thyroid cancer or a benign thyroid nodule (not recorded which). Some clones in this sample may be carry-over from other donors' samples.

In this sample, this clone turned up many times. V is TRBV19 and J is TRBJ1-6; TRBD1 might be the D (5 bases). V lost 6 bases, J lost 4 bases, and 25 bases lay in between. The CDR3 runs to 19 residues. Germline V gives CDR1 LNHDA, CDR2 SQIVND (reference sequence). CDR3 DNA: TGTGCCAGTAGATCCGGCCGGGCCAGGCCATGGGGGTATAATTCACCCCTCCACTTT. Residues: CASRSGRARPWGYNSPLHF. Full variable domain (remainder filled in from reference TRBV19 and TRBJ1-6): DGGITQSPKYLFRKEGQNVTLSCEQNLNHDAMYWYRQDPGQGLRLIYYSQIVNDFQKGDIAEGYSVSREKKESFPLTVTSAQKNPTAFYLCASRSGRARPWGYNSPLHFGNGTRLTVT.

This chain uses TRBV6-1 with TRBJ2-1, with D hard to call. V was pared by 5 bases and J by 3 bases, with 5 bases between. This CDR3 has 12 amino acids. Germline V gene data show CDR1 as MNHNS and CDR2 as SASEGT. CDR3: CASSPGYNEQFF. CDR3 in DNA: TGTGCCAGCAGTCCTGGCTACAATGAGCAGTTCTTC.

This clone is medium-sized (0.01 to 0.1%) in the sample. V usage is TRBV24-1 and J usage is TRBJ2-2, with D possibly matching TRBD2 (5 bases). Trimming shortened V by 9 bases and J by 4 bases, and 17 bases separated the two germline ends. This CDR3 has 15 residues. In germline, CDR1 is KGHDR, CDR2 SFDVKD. Here the CDR3 DNA reads TGTGCCACCTCTTTCAGCGGACCTACCACCGGGGAGCTGTTTTTT. It translates to CATSFSGPTTGELFF.

The rearrangement uses TRBV28 and TRBJ1-2, with 9 bases identical to TRBD1. This CDR3 has 15 residues. V shed 6 bases and J 8 bases; nucleotides not matched to a gene: 13. Germline V gives CDR1 MDHEN, CDR2 SYDVKM. The CDR3 region is CASSPLGTGRAGYTF. The DNA for the CDR3 is TGTGCCAGCAGCCCATTGGGGACAGGGAGAGCGGGCTACACCTTC.

The chain recombines TRBV18 with TRBJ1-4, with 7 bases aligning to TRBD1. Germline lookup yields CDR1 KGHSH and CDR2 LQKENI. J gave up 7 bases and V 3 bases, and 8 bases lay outside the gene matches. This CDR3 contains 15 residues. CDR3 nucleotides: TGTGCCAGCTCACCCGACAGGGCGACGGGTGAAAAACTGTTTTTT. Translating gives CASSPDRATGEKLFF.

The V call is TRBV18, the J call TRBJ1-2; a possible D gene is TRBD1 (6 bases). CDR1 is KGHSH and CDR2 is LQKENI in the germline V gene. The CDR3 runs 12 residues. The V end lost 6 bases, the J end lost 5 bases, and 10 bases lay between the germline ends. CDR3 in amino acids: CASSSQGYGYTF. The CDR3 DNA is TGTGCCAGCTCTTCACAGGGTTATGGCTACACCTTC.

This clone was detected ten times or more. The genes are TRBV2 and TRBJ2-2; TRBD1 might be the D (6 bases). Germline CDR1 reads SNHLY; CDR2 reads FYNNEI. CDR3 size: 14 residues. V was cut by 6 bases and J by 4 bases, with 12 bases left in between. For the CDR3, the DNA is TGTGCCAGCAGGGCCCGAGGGGGCACCGGGGAGCTGTTTTTT. Protein product: CASRARGGTGELFF.

This chain links TRBV4-2 with TRBJ1-2, with TRBD1 identical over 9 bases. Germline trimming cut 1 base from V and 7 bases from J; bases unmatched to any gene: 7. The V gene's germline CDR1 is LGHNA and CDR2 YNFKEQ. The CDR3 sequence is 15 residues long. The CDR3 region is CASSQVGDRAGGYTF. CDR3 DNA: TGTGCCAGCAGCCAAGTTGGGGACAGGGCGGGTGGCTACACCTTC.

This clone is labeled as medium-sized. Here the CDR3 DNA reads TGTGCCTGGACCCGACTAGCGGGAGAGTCCTACAATGAGCAGTTCTTC. Its protein is CAWTRLAGESYNEQFF. This chain links TRBV30 with TRBJ2-1; 12 bases align to TRBD2. With 4 bases clipped from V and 1 base from J, the junction kept 5 bases outside the gene matches. Germline V gene lookup returns CDR1 GTSNPN and CDR2 SVGIG (reference sequence). The CDR3 loop spans 16 amino acids.

This clone was picked up one time. V is TRBV18 and J is TRBJ1-1, with a weak D call TRBD1 (5 bases). The CDR3 has 13 amino acids. Per the germline V gene, CDR1 is KGHSH and CDR2 is LQKENI. V was trimmed by 1 base and J by 6 bases, leaving 9 bases between them. CDR3: CASSPQGRAEAFF. In DNA, the CDR3 is TGTGCCAGCTCACCACAGGGGAGGGCTGAAGCTTTCTTT.

The chain's CDR3 is CSVVGRYEQYF. CDR3 DNA sequence: TGCAGTGTGGTAGGTCGCTACGAGCAGTACTTC. The rearrangement uses TRBV20-1 and TRBJ2-7; D is undetermined. CDR1 is DFQATT and CDR2 is SNEGSKA in the germline V gene (reference sequence). Trimming took 7 bases from V and 3 from J, leaving 10 bases between them. The CDR3 extends over 11 amino acids.

In its sample, this clone was seen many times. The genes are TRBV6-2 or TRBV6-3 and TRBJ2-4; D gene unclear. Germline loops: CDR1 MNHEY, CDR2 SVGEGT. The CDR3 contains 18 residues. The V gene lost 3 bases and the J gene lost 0 bases, with 18 bases spanning the gap. In nucleotides, the CDR3 is TGTGCCAGCAGTTATGAGTTGGCTTCTACCCAAGCCAAAAACATTCAGTACTTC. This gives the protein CASSYELASTQAKNIQYF.

V usage is TRBV30 and J usage is TRBJ2-1, with 9 bases that match TRBD1. CDR3 size: 13 residues. The trim removed 3 bases at V and 9 bases at J, leaving 6 bases unmatched. The germline V gene encodes CDR1 GTSNPN and CDR2 SVGIG (reference sequence). CDR3 in amino acids: CAWRDGQGSEQFF. The CDR3 nucleotides read TGTGCCTGGAGGGACGGACAGGGGTCTGAGCAGTTCTTC. Looking up the rest from reference TRBV30 and TRBJ2-1 gives the full variable domain: SQTIHQWPATLVQPVGSPLSLECTVEGTSNPNLYWYRQAAGRGLQLLFYSVGIGQISSEVPQNLSASRPQDRQFILSSKKLLLSDSGFYLCAWRDGQGSEQFFGPGTRLTVL.

The chain recombines TRBV28 with TRBJ2-7; 9 bases align to TRBD1. CDR3 length: 14 residues. Germline assignment: CDR1 MDHEN and CDR2 SYDVKM. Unmatched junction bases numbered 0, after V lost 0 bases and J lost 3 bases. This CDR3 reads CASSLWGQGYEQYF. For the CDR3, the DNA is TGTGCCAGCAGTTTATGGGGACAGGGCTACGAGCAGTACTTC.

This clone counts as medium-sized. This chain joins TRBV18 and TRBJ2-7, with D possibly matching TRBD2 (6 bases). V was clipped by 5 bases and J by 2 bases, with 10 bases between them. This CDR3 contains 13 residues. Germline V lookup: CDR1 KGHSH, CDR2 LQKENI. CDR3 in amino acids: CASSAGFAYEQYF. The CDR3 DNA sequence: TGTGCCAGCTCAGCGGGGTTTGCCTACGAGCAGTACTTC.

This clone occurred many times. One end of the junction fails to match germline, which may point to a read error. The chain has TRBV29-1 and TRBJ1-1, with D possibly being TRBD1 (5 bases). Per the germline V gene, CDR1 is SQVTM and CDR2 is ANQGSEA. The CDR3 has 11 amino acids. The CDR3 sequence is CSVESSPGTIF. The CDR3 nucleotides are TGCAGCGTTGAATCCAGCCCCGGGACCATCTTT.

Only one count was recorded for this clone. The chain carries TRBV7-2 and TRBJ2-7, with 7 bases that match TRBD2. The CDR3 sequence is 15 residues long. Germline CDR1 reads SGHTA; CDR2 reads FQGNSA. The ends lost 4 bases at V and 1 base at J; junction bases unmatched: 7. The CDR3 bases are TGTGCCAGCAGCTCCCGGACTAGTTTTTCCTACGAGCAGTACTTC. It yields the protein CASSSRTSFSYEQYF.

With regard to this clone: An end of the junction differs from the germline gene, which may be a read error. This chain uses TRBV6-2 or TRBV6-3 with TRBJ1-5; a possible D gene is TRBD1 (6 bases). CDR1 is MNHEY and CDR2 is SVGEGT in the germline V gene. This CDR3 has 13 residues. The chain's CDR3 is CASRGTIGHPQHF. In nucleotides, the CDR3 is TGTGCCAGCAGGGGGACAATCGGCCATCCCCAACATTTT.

This clone was recorded a few times. The V gene is TRBV19, the J gene TRBJ2-1, with D perhaps TRBD1 (6 bases). The germline V gene encodes CDR1 LNHDA and CDR2 SQIVND (reference sequence). Trimming stripped 5 bases from V and 4 bases from J, with 12 bases between. The CDR3 sequence is 14 residues long. CDR3 sequence reads: CASSHQGSYNEQFF. Here the CDR3 DNA reads TGTGCCAGTAGTCACCAGGGGTCTTACAATGAGCAGTTCTTC.

By share of the sample, this clone is medium-sized. The V call is TRBV2, the J call TRBJ2-7; D perhaps matches TRBD1 (7 bases). V was clipped by 5 bases and J by 7 bases, with 21 bases between them. CDR1 and CDR2 from the germline V gene are SNHLY and FYNNEI. The CDR3 runs to 15 residues. In nucleotides, the CDR3 is TGTGCCAGCAGTTACGCCAGGGGGGCCCTCTGGGAGCAGTACTTC. Its translation is CASSYARGALWEQYF.

This clone was detected ten times or more. V and J are TRBV7-2 and TRBJ2-7, with TRBD2 as a possible D gene (5 bases). The germline gives CDR1 SGHTA, CDR2 FQGNSA. With 1 base removed from V and 5 bases from J, the gap between germline ends came to 18 bases. This CDR3 is 16 amino acids long. The CDR3 protein is CASSLVGVSAAHEQYF. CDR3 in DNA: TGTGCCAGCAGCTTAGTCGGAGTTAGCGCCGCTCACGAGCAGTACTTC.